This T cell receptor beta chain was recovered during a study of identical twins. The sample holds many counts of this clonotype. A single record per CDR3 protein comes from TCRdb applying MiXCR to the 5' RACE reads. Of roughly 570,000 distinct CDR3 sequences in the sample, approximately 9.6% were seen once. The data also belong to a second study, concerning yellow fever vaccine responses in identical twins.

The clonotype originates from a woman between 18 and 29 years old in good health. The specimen was PBMCs.

The CDR3 spells CASSLSGTSTGTQYF. The CDR3 nucleotides are TGTGCCAGCAGCCTCTCCGGGACATCAACGGGGACCCAGTACTTC. J is TRBJ2-5 and V is TRBV12-3 or TRBV12-4, with a weak D call TRBD1 (6 bases). The CDR3 contains 15 residues. The germline V and J ends were trimmed by 6 bases and 7 bases, with 21 bases remaining between them.